The 4 T cell receptor beta chains listed next were all sequenced from one sample in a study of STAT5B mutations in CD4+ large granular lymphocyte leukemia. Assay: immunoSEQ multiplex PCR; the TCRdb copy retains only in-frame clones and omits some. The top ten hold less than 9% of the sample, which has approximately 35,000 clones, over 65% seen once. The sequenced material came from CD4+ T cells from blood buffy coats. The receptor source for this set is a human donor in good health.

The rearrangement links TRBV5-5 to TRBJ2-5, with 7 bases fitting TRBD2. J was trimmed by 2 bases and V by 0 bases; bases with no gene match: 4. CDR1 and CDR2 from the germline V gene are SGHKS and YYEKEE (reference sequence). This CDR3 has 15 residues. CDR3 bases: TGTGCCAGCAGCTTGGTTCCGGGAGGACAAGAGACCCAGTACTTC. This codes for CASSLVPGGQETQYF. Variable domain in full (rest from reference TRBV5-5 and TRBJ2-5): DAGVTQSPTHLIKTRGQQVTLRCSPISGHKSVSWYQQVLGQGPQFIFQYYEKEERGRGNFPDRFSARQFPNYSSELNVNALLLGDSALYLCASSLVPGGQETQYFGPGTRLLVL.

The chain joins TRBV7-2 to TRBJ2-5; 11 bases are a match to TRBD2. The CDR3 is 16 residues long. Germline V CDR1 and CDR2: SGHTA, FQGNSA. V lost 2 bases, J lost 1 base, and 3 bases stayed unmatched. CDR3 protein: CASSLSLAGGQETQYF. The CDR3 region has the DNA TGTGCCAGCAGCTTAAGTCTAGCGGGAGGCCAAGAGACCCAGTACTTC.

The rearrangement links TRBV5-1 to TRBJ2-7; 8 bases are a match to TRBD1. V shed 4 bases, J shed 1 base, and the junction held 7 bases outside the gene matches. The length of the CDR3 is 15 residues. Germline CDR1 reads SGHRS; CDR2 reads YFSETQ. The CDR3 nucleotides are TGCGCCAGCAGCCTTTCCGGGACAGGTTCCTACGAGCAGTACTTC. This encodes CASSLSGTGSYEQYF.

This clone has just one count. This rearrangement joins TRBV11-3 to TRBJ2-7, with D possibly called TRBD1 or TRBD2 (6 bases each). This CDR3 is built from 12 residues. Per germline, CDR1 SGHNT and CDR2 YENEEA. The V gene lost 3 bases and the J gene lost 5 bases, with 8 bases spanning the gap. The chain's CDR3 is CASSLEGDEQYF. DNA for the CDR3: TGTGCCAGCAGCTTGGAGGGGGACGAGCAGTACTTC.